The text below deals with one T cell receptor beta chain. This sample is part of a study of blood T cell repertoires in COVID-19. Study-wide background: The origin of the acute and convalescent COVID-19 samples was the United States, Italy and Spain.

Germline CDR1 and CDR2: SNHLY and FYNNEI. The CDR3 extends over 15 amino acids. With V trimmed by 6 bases and J by 2 bases, 3 bases remained unmatched. Generated by immunoSEQ multiplex PCR, the TCRdb table keeps only in-frame clones and is missing some. This sample has about 210,000 clones, with more than 70% found just once. This chain uses TRBV2 with TRBJ1-4; 10 bases match TRBD1. The sequence was collected from a man aged 25 to 40 with acute COVID-19. The sequenced material came from PBMCs or T cells enriched from blood (not recorded which). The CDR3 reads CASSPGQGTNEKLFF. For the CDR3, the DNA is TGTGCCAGCAGCCCGGGACAGGGGACTAATGAAAAACTGTTTTTT.